Listed below are T cell receptor beta chains from one sample, sequenced in a study of breast tumors, draining lymph nodes, adjacent tissues. TCRdb reprocessed the multiplex PCR reads via MiXCR and lists one record per CDR3 protein. This table has 120,000 or so distinct CDR3 sequences, just under 20% appearing once. Material for sequencing was axillary lymph node tissue. The receptors originated from a female donor with breast cancer. Some clones in this sample may be carry-over from other donors' samples. CDR3s include the opening cysteine and the closing phenylalanine or tryptophan. Each record gives: J gene, CDR3 length, D gene, V gene, clone size, CDR3 DNA, CDR3 protein. A D gene is named only where the DNA matches it firmly. Clone size, where shown, is once, few, many, or a class for clones that have expanded.

TRBJ1-4 17 . TRBV20-1 many TGCAGTGCTAGGGACGGGATAGGGTCCGGAACTAATGAAAAACTGTTTTTT CSARDGIGSGTNEKLFF
TRBJ1-2 15 . TRBV4-2 many TGTGCCAGCAGCCCACGTAAGGGTGGGGTGTTTGGCTACACCTTC CASSPRKGGVFGYTF
TRBJ2-5 15 . TRBV25-1 many TGTGCCAGCAGACCCAGCCCTGGTTACCAAGAGACCCAGTACTTC CASRPSPGYQETQYF
TRBJ2-4 13 . TRBV29-1 many TGCAGCGTTGAAGACAGGGGAATGGACATTCAGTACTTC CSVEDRGMDIQYF
TRBJ2-6 14 . TRBV20-1 many TGCAGTGCTCCCCGGGTCTCTGGGGCCAACGTCCTGACTTTC CSAPRVSGANVLTF
TRBJ1-1 16 TRBD1 TRBV20-1 . TGCAGTGCTAGTAGGACAGGGGGCTTTAAGGACACTGAGGCTTTCTTT CSASRTGGFKDTEAFF
TRBJ2-3 14 . TRBV4-1 few TGCGCCAGCAGCCAAGAAGGTGGATCAGGTACGCAGTATTTT CASSQEGGSGTQYF
TRBJ1-6 14 . TRBV5-5 many TGTGCCAGCAGCTTGTGGACATCTCATTCACCCCTCCACTTT CASSLWTSHSPLHF
TRBJ1-6 15 . TRBV27 many TGTGCCAGCAGTTGGCAGGGCGGGAGTAATTCACCCCTCCACTTT CASSWQGGSNSPLHF
TRBJ1-1 16 . TRBV7-6 . TGTGCCAGCAGCCCCGGTCTTGACGCCTGGAGCACTGAAGCTTTCTTT CASSPGLDAWSTEAFF
TRBJ2-3 13 . TRBV20-1 many TGCAGTGCTGGAACAGGGCTCACAGATACGCAGTATTTT CSAGTGLTDTQYF
TRBJ2-5 15 . TRBV11-2 many TGTGCCAGCAGCTTAGGACCGAGTCAGGTAGAGACCCAGTACTTC CASSLGPSQVETQYF
TRBJ2-7 16 TRBD1 TRBV6-5 many TGTGCCAGCAGTTCAGTAACCGGGACAGGGCTCTACGAGCAGTACTTC CASSSVTGTGLYEQYF
TRBJ2-3 16 . TRBV3-1 few TGTGCCAGCAGCCCAGGGGCGGGGCTGGGGACAGATACGCAGTATTTT CASSPGAGLGTDTQYF
TRBJ2-2 15 TRBD2 TRBV4-1 many TGCGCCAGCGGAGAAAGCGGGGCAAACACCGGGGAGCTGTTTTTT CASGESGANTGELFF
TRBJ1-1 15 . TRBV4-1 few TGCGCCAGCAGCCAAGATGGGACTTCCTCGGCTCGAGCTTTCTTT CASSQDGTSSARAFF
TRBJ1-6 14 . TRBV20-1 many TGCAGTGCTAGGATGGCGGGGTATAATTCACCCCTCCACTTT CSARMAGYNSPLHF
TRBJ1-4 15 TRBD1 TRBV7-9 many TGTGCCAGCAGTCGTACAGGGGGTCTTAATGAAAAACTGTTTTTT CASSRTGGLNEKLFF
TRBJ1-2 12 . TRBV2 many TGTGCCAGAACCGGGACGGATTATGGCTACACCTTC CARTGTDYGYTF
TRBJ2-1 15 . TRBV19 many TGTGCCAGTCGTGGTTGGGACTCCCCCTACAATGAGCAGTTCTTC CASRGWDSPYNEQFF
TRBJ1-3 13 . TRBV20-1 many TGCAGTGCTAGGGAGACAGCTGGAAACACCATATATTTT CSARETAGNTIYF
TRBJ2-1 15 . TRBV20-1 many TGCAGTGCTCCAACCCGGGAGTATTCCTACAATGAGCAGTTCTTC CSAPTREYSYNEQFF
TRBJ1-2 14 TRBD1 TRBV3-1 many TGTGCCAGCAGCCGGACAGGAGAATACTATGGCTACACCTTC CASSRTGEYYGYTF
TRBJ2-5 13 . TRBV5-1 many TGCGCCAGCAGCTCCGGAGGTAGGGAGACCCAGTACTTC CASSSGGRETQYF
TRBJ1-6 14 . TRBV5-1 many TGCGCCAGCAGCCTCCGGGACACCTCCTCACCCCTCCACTTT CASSLRDTSSPLHF
TRBJ2-1 17 . TRBV3-1 . TGTGCCAGCAGCCAAGACCAGCTAGTGGGGGCCTACAATGAGCAGTTCTTC CASSQDQLVGAYNEQFF
TRBJ2-3 15 . TRBV4-1 many TGCGCCAGCAGCCAAATCAGGGGTAGCACAGATACGCAGTATTTT CASSQIRGSTDTQYF
TRBJ1-4 17 TRBD1 TRBV4-1 medium-sized TGCGCCAGCAGCTCCTTGGTAGGGACAGGGCTTAATGAAAAACTGTTTTTT CASSSLVGTGLNEKLFF
TRBJ1-1 13 . TRBV10-3 . TGCGCCACCCTCTTCGGGCCGAACACTGAAGCTTTCTTT CATLFGPNTEAFF
TRBJ2-2 14 . TRBV6-4 . TGTGCCAGCAGTGACGAGGGGGGCACCCGGGAGCTGTTTTTT CASSDEGGTRELFF
TRBJ1-5 16 . TRBV5-1 . TGCGCCAGCAGCTTTCTGACAGCCCCACCCCATCAGCCCCAGCATTTT CASSFLTAPPHQPQHF
TRBJ2-1 18 TRBD2 TRBV6-1 . TGTGCCAGCAGTCGGACTAGCGGGGGGGTTAGCTCCTACAATGAGCAGTTCTTC CASSRTSGGVSSYNEQFF
TRBJ2-1 17 . TRBV20-1 many TGCAGTGCTAGGCCCAAACCGACAGTGACCGGAAACAATGAGCAGTTCTTC CSARPKPTVTGNNEQFF
TRBJ2-3 15 . TRBV20-1 many TGCAGTGCTAGGGACTTGGCCTCGGGCACAGATACGCAGTATTTT CSARDLASGTDTQYF
TRBJ2-1 13 . TRBV27 many TGTGCCAGCAGTTTGAACTCCTACAATGAGCAGTTCTTC CASSLNSYNEQFF
TRBJ2-1 14 . TRBV7-9 many TGTGCCAGCAGCCCAGGGTCCTATTGGAATGAGCAGTTCTTC CASSPGSYWNEQFF
TRBJ1-3 15 . TRBV10-3 many TGTGCCATTGCCCCCCGACAGAACTCTGGAAACACCATATATTTT CAIAPRQNSGNTIYF
TRBJ2-2 11 . TRBV10-3 many TGTGCCATCAGGGCTAACGGGGAGCTGTTTTTT CAIRANGELFF
TRBJ2-7 14 . TRBV3-1 many TGTGCCAGCAGCCAAGGGACTACCCACTACGAGCAGTACTTC CASSQGTTHYEQYF
TRBJ2-1 14 . TRBV19 many TGTGCCAGTAGTATTACCCCCCCCGTTCATGAGCAGTTCTTC CASSITPPVHEQFF
TRBJ1-2 13 . TRBV6-1 . TGTGCCAGCAGTGAACGTTCAGACAGTGGCTACACCTTC CASSERSDSGYTF
TRBJ2-3 13 . TRBV5-6 few TGTGCCAGCACCTTGGGGGTCCCAGATACGCAGTATTTT CASTLGVPDTQYF
TRBJ2-6 16 . TRBV19 many TGTGCCAGTAGTGTCTCAGGGGTCTCTGGGGCCAACGTCCTGACTTTC CASSVSGVSGANVLTF
TRBJ2-1 16 TRBD1 TRBV15 . TGTGCCACCAGCAGAGATGGGGGACAGGGCTCCAATGAGCAGTTCTTC CATSRDGGQGSNEQFF
TRBJ1-3 12 TRBD1 TRBV29-1 many TGCAACCTGACAGGGTGGGGAAACACCATATATTTT CNLTGWGNTIYF
TRBJ1-4 18 TRBD1 TRBV7-9 . TGTGCCAGCAGCTTGTCGGACAGGGCCCTTTCAACTAATGAAAAACTGTTTTTT CASSLSDRALSTNEKLFF
TRBJ2-3 16 TRBD2 TRBV5-1 many TGCGCCAGCAGCTTGCGTCAGGGAGGGAGCACAGATACGCAGTATTTT CASSLRQGGSTDTQYF
TRBJ1-2 17 TRBD1 TRBV9 many TGTGCCAGCAGCGTAGATAGCACGGGACAGGGGGCGGATGGCTACACCTTC CASSVDSTGQGADGYTF
TRBJ1-6 16 . TRBV4-1 many TGCGCCAGCAGCCAAGGATCCAGACAGACCAATTCACCCCTCCACTTT CASSQGSRQTNSPLHF
TRBJ2-1 14 . TRBV15 . TGTGCCACCAGCAGAGGCGGCCCAGGGATTGAGCAGTTCTTC CATSRGGPGIEQFF
TRBJ2-5 16 TRBD1 TRBV25-1 many TGTGCCAGCAGGGCCGGGACAGGGGGGAGCACAGAGACCCAGTACTTC CASRAGTGGSTETQYF